The source of this TCR beta chain is a study of T cell responses to AZD1222 COVID-19 vaccine. Points from the study as a whole: All repertoire sampling was performed exclusively after the peak T cell response. Close to half of spike-specific TCRs reportedly recognize unmutated variant regions. Clonal diversity may have been underestimated in mostly white British donors.

Profiled with immunoSEQ multiplex PCR; TCRdb holds only in-frame clones, not every one. The sample carries around 120,000 clones, about nine tenths recorded once. With respect to this clone: Its specificity is not known.

Sample: peripheral blood, taken on day 0 of MenACWY control vaccination. This clonotype was obtained from an adult in good health.

This CDR3 is CASSKGTRGRWNTEAFF. CDR3 nucleotides: TGTGCCAGCAGCAAAGGAACCAGGGGGCGATGGAACACTGAAGCTTTCTTT. The V gene is TRBV21-1, the J gene TRBJ1-1; the table's D call, TRBD1, has no DNA check behind it. TRBV21-1 is a pseudogene. The CDR3 is 17 amino acids.